The clone carrying this T cell receptor (beta chain) was found many times. TCR beta libraries were built with iRepertoire HTBI primers and Arm-PCR of CDR3 regions. TCRdb redid the calling of the multiplex PCR reads with MiXCR, one entry per CDR3 protein. The sample records roughly 500,000 distinct CDR3 sequences, approximately 12% being singletons. This entry is derived from a study of regulatory T cells in long-lasting Graves disease. The time point is: newly diagnosed GD, antithyroid drugs for less than 3 months. RNA extracted from PBMCs served as the sequencing template. Germline values: CDR1 ENHRY, CDR2 SYGVKD. V lost 3 bases and J 5 bases, leaving 8 bases between the germline ends. The CDR3 runs to 13 residues. These same data were also listed under a study on T cells in Graves' hyperthyroidism and ophthalmopathy. That study reports: Researchers defined stable Graves' hyperthyroidism as no ophthalmopathy progression within 18 months. The TCR CDR3 was amplified in a first-round RT-PCR using the HTBI primer set.

The receptor comes from a man aged 25-40 years with Graves disease. J is TRBJ2-1 and V is TRBV10-3; possible D gene TRBD1, 5 bases. Sequences were derived from peripheral blood mononuclear cells (PBMCs), sampled at new diagnosis, from a patient treated with antithyroid drugs. The DNA of the CDR3 is TGTGCCATCAGTGACCGACAGAACAATGAGCAGTTCTTC. Protein product: CAISDRQNNEQFF.